One sample yielded the 7 T cell receptor beta chains listed below, sequenced in a study of a mutant IDH1 vaccine in newly diagnosed glioma (dated by TCRdb to about 2021). The meaning of the sample's time point label: baseline, week 1 (first vaccination visit). In light of the paper, this sample's treatment or condition label describes: pre-vaccination baseline after standard-of-care therapy. Receptor libraries were prepared by the immunoSEQ multiplex PCR assay. Drawn from immuneACCESS, this table holds only the in-frame rearrangements with V and J called that TCRdb kept. Clones are partly lost; checked studies trace under half to an unresolved V gene and leave the rest unexplained. This sample gives 92,000 or so clones in total; almost 85% of them show up just once. Clones ranked in the top ten supply about 5.2% of the sample. The sequenced sample was PBMCs, obtained from a glioma patient treated with radiotherapy, temozolomide or both. The receptors were sampled from a man aged 40-49 years with glioma. Some clones in this sample may be carry-over from other donors' samples.

This sequence joins TRBV6-5 and TRBJ2-1; perhaps TRBD1 as D (6 bases). Germline V lookup: CDR1 MNHEY, CDR2 SVGAGI. The V and J ends lost 4 bases and 4 bases respectively, with 11 bases between them. The CDR3 totals 14 residues. CDR3 in DNA: TGTGCCAGCAGTTCACGGACAGCATACAATGAGCAGTTCTTC. Its protein product is CASSSRTAYNEQFF.

The chain links TRBV7-8 to TRBJ1-1; 7 nucleotides match TRBD1. With 3 bases clipped from V and 8 bases from J, the junction kept 3 bases outside the gene matches. The V gene's germline CDR1 is SGHVS and CDR2 FQNEAQ. The CDR3 loop spans 12 amino acids. CDR3 DNA sequence: TGTGCCAGCAGCTTTACGGACAGGGAAGCTTTCTTT. This codes for CASSFTDREAFF.

The V call is TRBV5-1, the J call TRBJ1-2, with D possibly TRBD1 on 6 matching bases. Trimming shortened V by 4 bases and J by 4 bases, and 17 bases separated the two germline ends. CDR1 SGHRS and CDR2 YFSETQ come from the germline V gene. The length of the CDR3 is 15 residues. The CDR3 is CASSQNRAGSYGYTF. CDR3 bases: TGCGCCAGCAGCCAAAACAGGGCAGGGAGCTATGGCTACACCTTC. Full variable domain (rest looked up from reference TRBV5-1 and TRBJ1-2): KAGVTQTPRYLIKTRGQQVTLSCSPISGHRSVSWYQQTPGQGLQFLFEYFSETQRNKGNFPGRFSGRQFSNSRSEMNVSTLELGDSALYLCASSQNRAGSYGYTFGSGTRLTVV.

Only one count was recorded for this clone. The V call is TRBV6-6, the J call TRBJ1-2, with TRBD1 identical over 7 bases. CDR3 length: 15 residues. The V gene end was trimmed by 6 bases and the J gene end by 2 bases; junction bases not matched to a gene: 9. Germline CDR1 MNHNY, CDR2 SVGAGI (reference sequence). CDR3 residues: CASSKQGSPNYGYTF. The CDR3 DNA reads as TGTGCCAGCAGCAAACAGGGGTCTCCAAACTATGGCTACACCTTC.

V and J are TRBV7-9 and TRBJ2-2; 10 positions agree with TRBD1. This CDR3 is built from 17 residues. The germline V gene encodes CDR1 SEHNR and CDR2 FQNEAQ (reference sequence). V shed 5 bases, J shed 1 base, and the junction held 7 bases outside the gene matches. CDR3 in DNA: TGTGCCAGCAGCCGGGACAGGGGAAGCGTGAACACCGGGGAGCTGTTTTTT. It is translated as CASSRDRGSVNTGELFF.

The genes are TRBV13 and TRBJ2-7; a possible D gene is TRBD2 (5 bases). The CDR3 consists of 14 residues. CDR1 and CDR2 from the germline V gene are PRHDT and FYEKMQ (reference sequence). V was clipped by 5 bases and J by 4 bases, with 15 bases between them. The CDR3, as DNA: TGTGCCAGCAGCCCAGGAGCGGCGGCGTACGAGCAGTACTTC. This sequence encodes CASSPGAAAYEQYF.

The chain uses TRBV5-1 and TRBJ1-1; D is ambiguous. The CDR3 contains 16 residues. Germline loops: CDR1 SGHRS, CDR2 YFSETQ. V was trimmed by 0 bases and J by 0 bases, leaving 12 bases between them. The CDR3 region has the DNA TGCGCCAGCAGCTTGGCCGTCGACATATTGAACACTGAAGCTTTCTTT. Protein sequence: CASSLAVDILNTEAFF.